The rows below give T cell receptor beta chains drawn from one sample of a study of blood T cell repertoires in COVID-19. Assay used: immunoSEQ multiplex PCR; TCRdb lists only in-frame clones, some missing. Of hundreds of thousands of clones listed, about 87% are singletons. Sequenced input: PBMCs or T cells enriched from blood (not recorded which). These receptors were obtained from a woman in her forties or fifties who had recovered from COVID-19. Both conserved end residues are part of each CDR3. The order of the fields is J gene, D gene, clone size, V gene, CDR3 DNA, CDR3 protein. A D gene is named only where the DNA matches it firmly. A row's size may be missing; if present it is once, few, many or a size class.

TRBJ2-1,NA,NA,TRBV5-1,TGCGCCAGCAGCTTGGCCAGCTCTAGAGCCTCCTACAATGAGCAGTTCTTC,CASSLASSRASYNEQFF
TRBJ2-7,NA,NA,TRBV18,TGTGCCAGCTCAGCCCGAAGGGGGAAGATCGACGAGCAGTACTTC,CASSARRGKIDEQYF
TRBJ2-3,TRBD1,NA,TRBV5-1,TGCGCCAGCAGCTTTACAGGGGCAGGGGCAGATACGCAGTATTTT,CASSFTGAGADTQYF
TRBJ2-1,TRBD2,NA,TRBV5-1,TGCGCCAGCAGCTTATGGACTAGCGGGAGGGCTAACAATGAGCAGTTCTTC,CASSLWTSGRANNEQFF
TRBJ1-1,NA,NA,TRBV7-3,TGTGCCAGCAGCTTTTCAATGAACACTGAAGCTTTCTTT,CASSFSMNTEAFF
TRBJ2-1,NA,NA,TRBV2,TGTGCCAGCCAGGTCAGGAGGGATGAGCAGTTCTTC,CASQVRRDEQFF
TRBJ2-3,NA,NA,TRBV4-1,TGCGCCAGCAGCCAAGGAGTTTTAGATACGCAGTATTTT,CASSQGVLDTQYF
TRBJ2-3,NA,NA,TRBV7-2,TGTGCCAGCAGCCCCCTGGGACCTAGCGTATTCACAGATACGCAGTATTTT,CASSPLGPSVFTDTQYF
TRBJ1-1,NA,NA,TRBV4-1,TGCGCCAGCAGCCAAGGCCCGGGGTCTTTCACTGAAGCTTTCTTT,CASSQGPGSFTEAFF
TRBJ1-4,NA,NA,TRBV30,TGTGCCTGGAGGCCAGGACAGAGCTCAACTAATGAAAAACTGTTTTTT,CAWRPGQSSTNEKLFF
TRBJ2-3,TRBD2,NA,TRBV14,TGTGCCAGCAGCTACAGGACTAGCGGGGTCGGGGATACGCAGTATTTT,CASSYRTSGVGDTQYF
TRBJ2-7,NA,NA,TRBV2,TGTGCCAGCAGGACGACAGCTCGGGGGGAGCAGTACTTC,CASRTTARGEQYF
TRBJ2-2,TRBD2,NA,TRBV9,TGTGCCAGCAGGCTCGGACTAGTTGGCGGGGAGCTGTTTTTT,CASRLGLVGGELFF
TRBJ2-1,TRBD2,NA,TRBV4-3,TGCGCCAGCTCAGGACTAGCTTTTTTACCCAATGAGCAGTTCTTC,CASSGLAFLPNEQFF
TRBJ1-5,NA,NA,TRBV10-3,TGTGCCATCAGTGTAGACAGGTCCAATCAGCCCCAGCATTTT,CAISVDRSNQPQHF
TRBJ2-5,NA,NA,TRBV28,TGTGCCAGCAGTCGTAGCGCGTCCCAAGAGACCCAGTACTTC,CASSRSASQETQYF
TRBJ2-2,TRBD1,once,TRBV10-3,TGTGCCATCACACCGGGACAGATCACCGGGGAGCTGTTTTTT,CAITPGQITGELFF
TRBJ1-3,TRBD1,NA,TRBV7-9,TGTGCCAGCAGCTTTGGGACAGGGATGCAGGGAAGTAACACCATATATTTT,CASSFGTGMQGSNTIYF
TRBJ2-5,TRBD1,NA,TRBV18,TGTGCCAGCTCACCACGCACAGGGGGCCAAGAGACCCAGTACTTC,CASSPRTGGQETQYF
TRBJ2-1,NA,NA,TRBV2,NA,CASSSSTGNEQFF
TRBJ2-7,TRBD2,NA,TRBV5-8,TGTGCCAGCAGCGGGGGGGCAGTCGGACTAGCGGCTTTCTACGAGCAGTACTTC,CASSGGAVGLAAFYEQYF
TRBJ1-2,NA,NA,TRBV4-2,TGTGCCAGCAGCCAAAGGGCAGGGACTAACTATGGCTACACCTTC,CASSQRAGTNYGYTF
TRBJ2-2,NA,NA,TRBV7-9,TGTGCCAGCAGCTTCCCGGGACTCCTCACCGGGGAGCTGTTTTTT,CASSFPGLLTGELFF
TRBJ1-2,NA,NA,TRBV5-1,TGCGCCAGCAGCTTTGATCACAGGGTACACACCTTC,CASSFDHRVHTF
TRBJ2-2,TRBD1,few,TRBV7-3,TGTGCCAGCAGCCGGACAGGGATTCGCACCGGGGAGCTGTTTTTT,CASSRTGIRTGELFF
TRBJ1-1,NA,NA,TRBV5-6,TGTGCCAGCAGCTTTACAGGGCTGGGGAACACTGAAGCTTTCTTT,CASSFTGLGNTEAFF
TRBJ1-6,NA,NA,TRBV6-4,TGTGCCAGCCAAAAGAGGACCTATAATTCACCCCTCCACTTT,CASQKRTYNSPLHF
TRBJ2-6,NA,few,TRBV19,TGTGCCAGTAGTATCCAACAGGAATTCAACGTCCTGACTTTC,CASSIQQEFNVLTF
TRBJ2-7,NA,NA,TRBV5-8,TGTGCCAGCAGCTCCGTGCGGCTAGTTCTTCGAGGCGAGCAGTACTTC,CASSSVRLVLRGEQYF
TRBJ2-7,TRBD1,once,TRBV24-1,TGTGCCACTCGACAGGGGCACAGCTACGAGCAGTACTTC,CATRQGHSYEQYF
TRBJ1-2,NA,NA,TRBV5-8,TGTGCCAGCGGGCCCTATAACAACTATGGCTACACCTTC,CASGPYNNYGYTF
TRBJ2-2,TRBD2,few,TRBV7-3,TGTGCCAGCAGCTTCCCCCCGGGGCTAGCGGGCTTCGGGGAGCTGTTTTTT,CASSFPPGLAGFGELFF
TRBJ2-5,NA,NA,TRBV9,TGTGCCAGCAGCGTTTACCCAGGGAGGATACACCAAGAGACCCAGTACTTC,CASSVYPGRIHQETQYF
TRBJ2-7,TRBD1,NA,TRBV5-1,TGCGCCAGCTGGACAGGGCTCGGCGAGCAGTACTTC,CASWTGLGEQYF
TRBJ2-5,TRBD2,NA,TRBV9,TGTGCCAGCAGCCCGGCGGGGGGGACCCCTGGGGAGACCCAGTACTTC,CASSPAGGTPGETQYF
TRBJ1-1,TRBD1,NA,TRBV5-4,TGTGCCAGCAGCTTCGGGACAGGGGCTATTATGACTGAAGCTTTCTTT,CASSFGTGAIMTEAFF
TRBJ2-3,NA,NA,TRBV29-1,TGCAGCGTTGGGACAACTCTCACAGATACGCAGTATTTT,CSVGTTLTDTQYF
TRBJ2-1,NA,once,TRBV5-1,TGCGCCAGCAGCTCAACCTACAATGAGCAGTTCTTC,CASSSTYNEQFF
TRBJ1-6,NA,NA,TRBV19,TGTGCCAGTAGTGACGGCAGGGTCAATTCACCCCTCCACTTT,CASSDGRVNSPLHF
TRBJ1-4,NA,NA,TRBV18,TGTGCCAGCTCACCACTCCCACTCATGATTAATGAAAAACTGTTTTTT,CASSPLPLMINEKLFF
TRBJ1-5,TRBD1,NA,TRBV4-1,TGCGCCAGCAGCCTGGGACAGGGGGGTAACAATCAGCCCCAGCATTTT,CASSLGQGGNNQPQHF
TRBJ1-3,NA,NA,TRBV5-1,TGCGCCAGCAGCTTGGAAGGGGGTGGAGGAAACACCATATATTTT,CASSLEGGGGNTIYF
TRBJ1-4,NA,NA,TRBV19,TGTGCCAGTAGTATGGATACAGCGGCAACTAATGAAAAACTGTTTTTT,CASSMDTAATNEKLFF
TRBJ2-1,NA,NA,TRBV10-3,TGTGCCATCAGTGAGTCGACATTGAGTGAGCAGTTCTTC,CAISESTLSEQFF
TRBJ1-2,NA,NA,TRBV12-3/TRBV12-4,TGTGCCAGCAGCCTAGAGGGCTCTGGCTACACCTTC,CASSLEGSGYTF
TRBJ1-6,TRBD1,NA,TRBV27,TGTGCCAGCAGTCCCCTGGGACAGGGCCTTAAGTTGTCCCTCCACTTT,CASSPLGQGLKLSLHF
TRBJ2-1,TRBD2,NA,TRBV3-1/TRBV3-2,TGTGCCAGCAGCCAAGTGTTAGCGGGAGGGCCAGGGGATGAGCAGTTCTTC,CASSQVLAGGPGDEQFF
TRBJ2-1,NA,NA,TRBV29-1,TGCAGCGCCGCCAGGCAGGGGAGAGGGAATGAGCAGTTCTTC,CSAARQGRGNEQFF